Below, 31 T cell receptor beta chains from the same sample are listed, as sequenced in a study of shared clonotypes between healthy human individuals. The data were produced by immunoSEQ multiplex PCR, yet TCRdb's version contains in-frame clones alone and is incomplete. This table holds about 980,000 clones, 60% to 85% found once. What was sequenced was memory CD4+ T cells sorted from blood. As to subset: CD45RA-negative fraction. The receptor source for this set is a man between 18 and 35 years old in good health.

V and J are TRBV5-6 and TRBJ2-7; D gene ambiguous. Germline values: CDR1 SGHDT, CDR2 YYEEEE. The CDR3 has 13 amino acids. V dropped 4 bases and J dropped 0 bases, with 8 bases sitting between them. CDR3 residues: CASSPGPSYEQYF. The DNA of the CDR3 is TGTGCCAGCAGCCCCGGCCCCTCCTACGAGCAGTACTTC.

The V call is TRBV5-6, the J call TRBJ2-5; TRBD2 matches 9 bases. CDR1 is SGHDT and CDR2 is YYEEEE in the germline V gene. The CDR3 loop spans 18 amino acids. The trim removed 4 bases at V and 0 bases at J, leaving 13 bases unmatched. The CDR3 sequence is CASSRRTSAVGDQETQYF. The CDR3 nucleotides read TGTGCCAGCAGCCGCCGGACTAGCGCCGTGGGGGACCAAGAGACCCAGTACTTC.

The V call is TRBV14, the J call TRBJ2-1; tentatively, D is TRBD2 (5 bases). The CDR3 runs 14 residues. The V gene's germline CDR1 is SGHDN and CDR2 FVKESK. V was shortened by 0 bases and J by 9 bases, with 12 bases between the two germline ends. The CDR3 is CASSQDLGRAEQFF. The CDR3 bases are TGTGCCAGCAGCCAAGATCTAGGGCGGGCTGAGCAGTTCTTC.

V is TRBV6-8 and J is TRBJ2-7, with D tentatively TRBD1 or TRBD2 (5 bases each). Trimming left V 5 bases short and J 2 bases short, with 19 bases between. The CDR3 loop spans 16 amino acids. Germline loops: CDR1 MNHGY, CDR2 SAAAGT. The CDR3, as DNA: TGTGCCAGCAGTAACAGAGGGACGACAATCCCCTACGAGCAGTACTTC. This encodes CASSNRGTTIPYEQYF.

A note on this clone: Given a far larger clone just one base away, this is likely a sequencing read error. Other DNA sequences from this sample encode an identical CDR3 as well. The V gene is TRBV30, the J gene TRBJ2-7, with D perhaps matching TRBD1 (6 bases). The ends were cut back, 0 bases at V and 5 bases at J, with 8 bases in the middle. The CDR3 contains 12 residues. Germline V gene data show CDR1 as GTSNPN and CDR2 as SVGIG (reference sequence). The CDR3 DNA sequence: TGTGCCTGGAGTGTACAGGGAAACGAGCAGTACTTC. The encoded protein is CAWSVQGNEQYF.

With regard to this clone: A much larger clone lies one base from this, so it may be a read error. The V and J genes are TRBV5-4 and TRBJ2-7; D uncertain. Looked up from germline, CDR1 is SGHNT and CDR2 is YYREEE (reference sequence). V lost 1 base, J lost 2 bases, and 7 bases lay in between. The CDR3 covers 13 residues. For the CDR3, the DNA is TGTGCCAGCAGCTTGCAGGAAACCTACGAGCAGTACTTC. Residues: CASSLQETYEQYF.

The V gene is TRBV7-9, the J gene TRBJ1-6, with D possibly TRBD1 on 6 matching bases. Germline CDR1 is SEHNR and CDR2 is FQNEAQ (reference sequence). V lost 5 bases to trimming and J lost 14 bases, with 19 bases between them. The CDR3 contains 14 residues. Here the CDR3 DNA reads TGTGCCAGCAGCCGGGACTGGCCAGGGGCATCCCTCCACTTT. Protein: CASSRDWPGASLHF.

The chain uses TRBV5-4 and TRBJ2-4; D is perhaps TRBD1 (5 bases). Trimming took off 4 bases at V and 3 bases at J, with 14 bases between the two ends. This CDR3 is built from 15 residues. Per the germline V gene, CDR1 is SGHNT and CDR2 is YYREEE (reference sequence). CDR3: CASSPGAGYKNIQYF. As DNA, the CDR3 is TGTGCCAGCAGCCCTGGTGCAGGGTACAAAAACATTCAGTACTTC.

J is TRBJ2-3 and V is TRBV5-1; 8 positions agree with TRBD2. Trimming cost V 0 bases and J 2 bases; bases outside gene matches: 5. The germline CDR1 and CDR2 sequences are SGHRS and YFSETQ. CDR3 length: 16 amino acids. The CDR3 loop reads CASSLGGGGPTDTQYF. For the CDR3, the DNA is TGCGCCAGCAGCTTGGGCGGCGGGGGGCCCACAGATACGCAGTATTTT.

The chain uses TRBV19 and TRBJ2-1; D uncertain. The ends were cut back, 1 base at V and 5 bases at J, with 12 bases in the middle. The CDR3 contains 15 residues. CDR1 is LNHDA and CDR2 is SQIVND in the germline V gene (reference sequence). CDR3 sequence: CASSIGQVLDNEQFF. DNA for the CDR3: TGTGCCAGTAGTATAGGCCAGGTTTTGGACAATGAGCAGTTCTTC.

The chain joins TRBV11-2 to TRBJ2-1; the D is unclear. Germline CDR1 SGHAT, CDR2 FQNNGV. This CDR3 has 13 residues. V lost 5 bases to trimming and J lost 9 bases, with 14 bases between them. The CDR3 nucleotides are TGTGCCAGCAGCCCTCAATTTCTCGGTGAGCAGTTCTTC. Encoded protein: CASSPQFLGEQFF.

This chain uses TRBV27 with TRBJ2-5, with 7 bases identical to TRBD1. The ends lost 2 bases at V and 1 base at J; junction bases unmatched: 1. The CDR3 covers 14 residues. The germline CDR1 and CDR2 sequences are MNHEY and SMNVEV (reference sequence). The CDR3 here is CASSLRQGQETQYF. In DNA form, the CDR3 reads TGTGCCAGCAGTTTACGACAGGGCCAAGAGACCCAGTACTTC.

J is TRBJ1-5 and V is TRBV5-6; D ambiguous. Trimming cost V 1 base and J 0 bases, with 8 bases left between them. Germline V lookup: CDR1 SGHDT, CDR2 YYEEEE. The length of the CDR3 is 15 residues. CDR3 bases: TGTGCCAGCAGCTTGTTCCGGGATAGCAATCAGCCCCAGCATTTT. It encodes CASSLFRDSNQPQHF.

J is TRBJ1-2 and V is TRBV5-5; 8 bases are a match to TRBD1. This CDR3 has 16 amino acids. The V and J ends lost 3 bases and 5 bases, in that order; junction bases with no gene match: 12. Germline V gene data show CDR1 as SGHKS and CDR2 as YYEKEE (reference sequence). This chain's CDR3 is CASSSGTGSAGYGYTF. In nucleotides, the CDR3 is TGTGCCAGCAGCTCTGGGACAGGCTCAGCCGGGTATGGCTACACCTTC.

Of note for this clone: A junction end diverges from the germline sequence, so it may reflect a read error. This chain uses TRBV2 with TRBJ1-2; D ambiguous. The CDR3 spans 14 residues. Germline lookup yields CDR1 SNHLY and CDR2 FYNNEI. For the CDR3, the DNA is TGTGCCAGCAGCGAAGGGCAAGCTAACTATGGCTACACCTTC. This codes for CASSEGQANYGYTF.

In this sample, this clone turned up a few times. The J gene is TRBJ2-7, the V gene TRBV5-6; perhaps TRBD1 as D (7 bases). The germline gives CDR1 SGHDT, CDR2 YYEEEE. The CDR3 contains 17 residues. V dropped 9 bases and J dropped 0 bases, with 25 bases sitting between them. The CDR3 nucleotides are TGTGCCAAACCAAGCAAGGAAGGGCGGGACAGCTCCTACGAGCAGTACTTC. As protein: CAKPSKEGRDSSYEQYF.

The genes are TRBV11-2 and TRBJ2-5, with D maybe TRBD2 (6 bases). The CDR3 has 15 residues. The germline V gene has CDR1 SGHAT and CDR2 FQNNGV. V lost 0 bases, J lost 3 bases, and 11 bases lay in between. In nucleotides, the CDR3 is TGTGCCAGCAGCTTAGAAGGGAGGCCTGAAGAGACCCAGTACTTC. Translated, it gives CASSLEGRPEETQYF.

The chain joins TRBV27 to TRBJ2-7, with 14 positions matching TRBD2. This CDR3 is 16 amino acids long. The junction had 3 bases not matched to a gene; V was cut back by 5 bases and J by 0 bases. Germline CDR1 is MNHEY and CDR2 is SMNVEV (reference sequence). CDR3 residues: CASSRTSGGSSYEQYF. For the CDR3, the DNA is TGTGCCAGCAGTCGGACTAGCGGGGGGAGCTCCTACGAGCAGTACTTC.

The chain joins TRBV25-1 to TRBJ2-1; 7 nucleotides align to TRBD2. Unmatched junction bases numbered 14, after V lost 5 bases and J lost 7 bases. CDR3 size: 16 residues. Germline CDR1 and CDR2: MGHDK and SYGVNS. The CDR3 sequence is CASSSSPLASANEQFF. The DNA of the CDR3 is TGTGCCAGCAGTTCCTCTCCACTAGCGTCGGCGAATGAGCAGTTCTTC.

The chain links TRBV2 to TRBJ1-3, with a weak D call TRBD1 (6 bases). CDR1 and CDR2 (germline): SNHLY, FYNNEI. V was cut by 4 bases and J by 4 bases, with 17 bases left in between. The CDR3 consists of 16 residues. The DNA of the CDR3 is TGTGCCAGCAGTGTAGGAGGAGCAGGGGCGGGAAACACCATATATTTT. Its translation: CASSVGGAGAGNTIYF. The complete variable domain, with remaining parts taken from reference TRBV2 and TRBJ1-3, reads EPEVTQTPSHQVTQMGQEVILRCVPISNHLYFYWYRQILGQKVEFLVSFYNNEISEKSEIFDDQFSVERPDGSNFTLKIRSTKLEDSAMYFCASSVGGAGAGNTIYFGEGSWLTVV.

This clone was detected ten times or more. CDR3 bases: TGCGCCAGCAGCCAAGAAAATTGGGATCGTAACACCGGGGAGCTGTTTTTT. Translation: CASSQENWDRNTGELFF. The chain recombines TRBV4-3 with TRBJ2-2, with D uncertain. CDR1 is LGHNA and CDR2 is YSLEER in the germline V gene. Trimming pared 0 bases from V and 2 bases from J, leaving 13 bases between. The CDR3 length is 17 residues.

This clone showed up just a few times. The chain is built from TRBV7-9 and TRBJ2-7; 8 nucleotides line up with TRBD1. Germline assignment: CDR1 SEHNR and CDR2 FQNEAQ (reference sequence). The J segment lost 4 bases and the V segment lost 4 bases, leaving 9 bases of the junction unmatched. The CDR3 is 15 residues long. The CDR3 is CASSSGQGSWYEQYF. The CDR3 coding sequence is TGTGCCAGCAGCTCTGGACAGGGATCATGGTACGAGCAGTACTTC.

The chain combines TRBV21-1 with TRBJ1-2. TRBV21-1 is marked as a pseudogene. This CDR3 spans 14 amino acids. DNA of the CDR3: TGTGCCAGCAGTGGAAAAGGTCGGGCGCGGGGCTACACCTTC. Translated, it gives CASSGKGRARGYTF.

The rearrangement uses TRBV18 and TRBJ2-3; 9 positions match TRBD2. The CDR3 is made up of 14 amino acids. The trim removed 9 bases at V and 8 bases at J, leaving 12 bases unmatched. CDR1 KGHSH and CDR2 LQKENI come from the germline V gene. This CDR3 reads CASIHSGGQGTQYF. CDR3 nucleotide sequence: TGTGCCAGTATTCATAGCGGGGGTCAAGGTACGCAGTATTTT.

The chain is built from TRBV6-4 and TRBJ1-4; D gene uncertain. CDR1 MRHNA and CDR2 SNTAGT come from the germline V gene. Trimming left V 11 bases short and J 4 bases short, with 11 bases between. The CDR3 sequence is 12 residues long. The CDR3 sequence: CAFHGVNEKLFF. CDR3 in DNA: TGTGCCTTCCATGGGGTTAATGAAAAACTGTTTTTT.

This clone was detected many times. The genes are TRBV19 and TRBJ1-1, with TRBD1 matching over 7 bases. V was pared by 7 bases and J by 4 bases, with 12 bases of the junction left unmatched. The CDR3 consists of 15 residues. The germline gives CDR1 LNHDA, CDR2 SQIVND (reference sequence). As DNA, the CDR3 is TGTGCCAGTACGGACAGGATAGGGGCAACCACTGAAGCTTTCTTT. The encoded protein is CASTDRIGATTEAFF.

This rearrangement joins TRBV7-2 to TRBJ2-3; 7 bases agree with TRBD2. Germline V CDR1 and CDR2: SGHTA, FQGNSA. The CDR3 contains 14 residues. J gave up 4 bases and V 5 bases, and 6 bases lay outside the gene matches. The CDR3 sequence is CASSLGLGPDTQYF. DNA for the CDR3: TGTGCCAGCAGCCTCGGACTAGGTCCAGATACGCAGTATTTT.

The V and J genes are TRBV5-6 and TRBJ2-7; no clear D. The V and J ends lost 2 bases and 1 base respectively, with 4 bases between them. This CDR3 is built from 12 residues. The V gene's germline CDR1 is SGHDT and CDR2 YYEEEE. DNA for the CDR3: TGTGCCAGCAGCTTTCAGTCCTACGAGCAGTACTTC. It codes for CASSFQSYEQYF.

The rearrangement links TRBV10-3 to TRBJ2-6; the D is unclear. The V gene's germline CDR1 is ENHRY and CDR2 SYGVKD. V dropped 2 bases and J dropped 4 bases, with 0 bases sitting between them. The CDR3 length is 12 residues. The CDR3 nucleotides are TGTGCCATCAGTGAGGGGGCCAACGTCCTGACTTTC. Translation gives CAISEGANVLTF.

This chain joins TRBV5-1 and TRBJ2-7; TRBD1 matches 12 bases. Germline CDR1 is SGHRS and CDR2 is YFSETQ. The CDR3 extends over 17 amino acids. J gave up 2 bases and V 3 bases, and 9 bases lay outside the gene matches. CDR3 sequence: CASSYGTGGAYPYEQYF. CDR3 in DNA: TGCGCCAGCAGCTACGGGACAGGGGGCGCCTACCCCTACGAGCAGTACTTC.

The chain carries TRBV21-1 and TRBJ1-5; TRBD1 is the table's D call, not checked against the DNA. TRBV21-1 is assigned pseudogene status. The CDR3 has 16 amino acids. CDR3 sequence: CASSRGQGAFNQPQHF. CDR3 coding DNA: TGTGCCAGCAGCAGAGGACAGGGGGCTTTCAATCAGCCCCAGCATTTT.